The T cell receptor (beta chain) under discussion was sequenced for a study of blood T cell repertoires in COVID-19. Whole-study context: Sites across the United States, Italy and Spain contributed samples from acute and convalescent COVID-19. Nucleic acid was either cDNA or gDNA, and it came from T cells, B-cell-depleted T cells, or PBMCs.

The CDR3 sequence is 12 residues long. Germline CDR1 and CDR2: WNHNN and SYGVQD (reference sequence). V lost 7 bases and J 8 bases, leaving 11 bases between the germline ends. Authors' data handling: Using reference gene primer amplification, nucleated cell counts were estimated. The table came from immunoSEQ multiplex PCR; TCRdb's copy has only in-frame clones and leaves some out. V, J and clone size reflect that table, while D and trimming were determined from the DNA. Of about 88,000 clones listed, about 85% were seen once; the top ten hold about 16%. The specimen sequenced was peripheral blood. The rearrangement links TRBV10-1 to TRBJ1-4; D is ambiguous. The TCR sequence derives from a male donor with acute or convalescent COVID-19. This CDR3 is CASKALEEKLFF. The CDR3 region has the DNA TGCGCCAGCAAGGCCCTGGAGGAAAAACTGTTTTTT.